This T cell receptor (beta chain) was documented in a study of blood T cell repertoires in COVID-19. Generated by immunoSEQ multiplex PCR, the TCRdb table keeps only in-frame clones and is missing some. Counted here are roughly 130,000 clones, 65% to 85% occurring once; the ten biggest clones make up about 4%. Trimming at V came to 1 base and at J to 7 bases, leaving 8 bases not matched to a gene. This CDR3 has 16 amino acids. Germline CDR1 SGHVS, CDR2 FNYEAQ. Sequenced sample: PBMCs or T cells enriched from blood (not recorded which). The chain links TRBV7-6 to TRBJ2-1; 9 bases fit TRBD1. The receptor's source is a woman aged 25 to 45 who had recovered from COVID-19. CDR3 nucleotides: TGTGCCAGCAGCTTAGTAGAACAGGGGGCTCGGAATGAGCAGTTCTTC. It translates to CASSLVEQGARNEQFF.